This T cell receptor (beta chain) emerged from a study of blood T cell repertoires in COVID-19 (dated by TCRdb to 2018 to 2020). Turning to the overall study: Samples covering the acute and convalescent phases of COVID-19 were provided by collaborators in the United States, Italy and Spain. The prospective study material was composed of cDNA or gDNA derived from T cells, B-cell-depleted T cells, or PBMCs. Deeply sampled blood TCRbeta repertoires from subjects exposed to, actively infected with, or recovered from COVID-19 were included in the dataset. The repertoires were made available in a free public database intended to serve as a resource for research on the immune response to SARS-CoV-2. Samples came from the ongoing ImmuneRACE study (first 160 participants) plus 1,254 subjects from 6 global collaborators. Sample metadata almost always included a de-identified subject ID, COVID-19 status, age in years and sex. Where available, HLA class I and class II types were obtained from metadata supplied by the sample provider rather than from assay-based typing. What the authors observed across the whole study: The quantity of clinical and demographic metadata differed by source and by participant and was supplied without curation.

The germline V gene yields SGHVS for CDR1 and FQNEAQ for CDR2. V lost 5 bases and J lost 3 bases; the stretch between them is 19 bases long. The CDR3 has 16 amino acids, counting the end cysteine and phenylalanine. Left in the record is the CDR3 DNA by itself, 48 bases read in frame from the first base. This clone turned up a few times. The clone's antigen remains unknown. No clone much larger than this one lies a single base away; base qualities are absent. The immunoSEQ Assay, a bias-controlled multiplex PCR, was used to amplify TCRbeta CDR3 regions from genomic DNA. On the study's bioinformatics: Nucleated cell counts per sample were estimated from amplification of reference gene primers within the assay. To quantify the absolute abundance of each unique TCRbeta CDR3 rearrangement, sequence reads were collapsed and filtered. For each sample, productive Simpson clonality was calculated as the square root of Simpson's diversity index over productive rearrangements. This immuneACCESS table, as held by TCRdb, lists in-frame sequences with V and J called but not all clones. Of the missing ones, under half trace to an unresolved V gene in checked studies; the others have no known cause. The DNA gave D and trimming, while V, J and clone size come from that table. The sample table shows tens of thousands of clones, and roughly 71% are seen once. 6.2% of the sample is taken by the ten largest.

Each collaborating institution followed its own protocols to collect whole blood in K2EDTA tubes. For TCRbeta analysis, collaborators shipped samples as frozen whole blood, isolated PBMCs, or DNA extracted from either of those sample types. Recombination joined TRBV7-8 with TRBJ1-2; TRBD1 is a weak D gene call, 5 bases matching. The source of this sequence is a man aged 80 or over with acute or convalescent COVID-19. The source material was peripheral blood. This receptor carries the CDR3 CASSPVGGQGDYGYTF. In nucleotides, the sequence is TGTGCCAGCAGCCCCGTCGGAGGGCAGGGCGACTATGGCTACACCTTC.